Shown below are 15 T cell receptor beta chains from a single sample sequenced in a study of T cell repertoires in cytomegalovirus infection. TCRdb analysed the reads with MiXCR anew, one entry per CDR3 protein. This table holds under 250,000 distinct CDR3 sequences, 6.5% found once. Sequencing was carried out using PBMCs. The receptors shown here come from a human donor in good health (CMV status not recorded). Some clones in this sample may be carry-over from other donors' samples.

The sample holds many counts of this clonotype. The J gene is TRBJ2-5, the V gene TRBV7-2; D gene uncertain. Germline assignment: CDR1 SGHTA and CDR2 FQGNSA. CDR3 length: 13 residues. V lost 3 bases and J 1 base, leaving 6 bases between the germline ends. CDR3 sequence reads: CASSFWFQETQYF. DNA of the CDR3: TGTGCCAGCAGCTTTTGGTTCCAAGAGACCCAGTACTTC.

This clonotype was observed many times. The chain links TRBV6-2 or TRBV6-3 to TRBJ2-1, with 13 bases aligning to TRBD2. The V gene's germline CDR1 is MNHEY and CDR2 SVGEGT. The CDR3 covers 18 residues. The V gene end was trimmed by 4 bases and the J gene end by 2 bases; junction bases not matched to a gene: 8. This CDR3 reads CASSSTRTSGGAYNEQFF. CDR3 sequence (DNA): TGTGCCAGCAGTTCAACCCGGACTAGCGGGGGAGCCTACAATGAGCAGTTCTTC.

The V gene is TRBV7-9, the J gene TRBJ2-2; D call uncertain. Germline loops: CDR1 SEHNR, CDR2 FQNEAQ (reference sequence). This CDR3 region has 12 residues. Between the trimmed V and J ends, which lost 5 bases and 10 bases, there was a span of 11 bases. In DNA form, the CDR3 reads TGTGCCAGCAGCCCGACCCTTTCGGAGCTGTTTTTT. Translating it yields CASSPTLSELFF.

This clonotype was detected many times. This sequence joins TRBV7-2 and TRBJ1-4, with D uncertain. This CDR3 region has 10 residues. V was shortened by 7 bases and J by 7 bases, with 4 bases between the two germline ends. CDR1 is SGHTA and CDR2 is FQGNSA in the germline V gene. The CDR3 sequence: CASKGEKLFF. CDR3 nucleotides: TGTGCCAGCAAGGGTGAAAAACTGTTTTTT.

The genes are TRBV6-2 or TRBV6-3 and TRBJ2-2; D is perhaps TRBD1 or TRBD2 (7 bases each). Trimming cost V 7 bases and J 2 bases, with 17 bases left between them. CDR1 is MNHEY, CDR2 SVGEGT, per germline. The CDR3 spans 16 residues. The DNA of the CDR3 is TGTGCCAGCACCGGAGCGGGACAGTCTAACACCGGGGAGCTGTTTTTT. It encodes CASTGAGQSNTGELFF.

This clonotype was recorded at least ten times. The rearrangement uses TRBV2 and TRBJ2-3, with D perhaps given as TRBD1 or TRBD2 (5 bases each). CDR3 length: 11 residues. Germline loops: CDR1 SNHLY, CDR2 FYNNEI. The V end lost 6 bases, the J end lost 5 bases, and 6 bases lay between the germline ends. The CDR3 loop is CASRGVDTQYF. CDR3 sequence (DNA): TGTGCCAGCAGGGGGGTAGATACGCAGTATTTT.

This clonotype was counted many times. The chain recombines TRBV7-2 with TRBJ2-7, with 9 nucleotides matching TRBD1. This CDR3 spans 15 amino acids. V was pared by 4 bases and J by 4 bases, with 8 bases of the junction left unmatched. Germline lookup yields CDR1 SGHTA and CDR2 FQGNSA. The CDR3 DNA reads TGTGCCAGCAGCTCAAGACCGGGACAGGGATACGAGCAGTACTTC. It is translated as CASSSRPGQGYEQYF.

Many counts were recorded for this clonotype. This chain joins TRBV7-9 and TRBJ1-1; D not resolved. V lost 5 bases and J lost 1, with 17 bases in between. Germline V gene sequence: CDR1 SEHNR, CDR2 FQNEAQ (reference sequence). The CDR3 is 16 residues long. This CDR3 is CASSPYYGRENTEAFF. The DNA of the CDR3 is TGTGCCAGCAGCCCCTACTATGGGCGGGAGAACACTGAAGCTTTCTTT.

This clonotype was observed at least ten times. V is TRBV6-2 or TRBV6-3 and J is TRBJ2-2; TRBD1 matches 8 bases. CDR3 length: 15 residues. V was pared by 2 bases and J by 4 bases, with 3 bases of the junction left unmatched. Germline V gene lookup returns CDR1 MNHEY and CDR2 SVGEGT. Here the CDR3 DNA reads TGTGCCAGCAGTTACCTCGACAGGGGCACCGGGGAGCTGTTTTTT. It translates to CASSYLDRGTGELFF.

This clonotype turned up a few times. This chain uses TRBV29-1 with TRBJ1-2; 7 bases are shared with TRBD1. From germline, CDR1 is SQVTM and CDR2 ANQGSEA. J was trimmed by 1 base and V by 4 bases; bases with no gene match: 6. The length of the CDR3 is 14 residues. The CDR3 sequence is CSVALAGGNYGYTF. CDR3 nucleotides: TGCAGCGTTGCATTGGCAGGGGGTAACTATGGCTACACCTTC.

The chain recombines TRBV14 with TRBJ2-6; D ambiguous. The germline CDR1 and CDR2 sequences are SGHDN and FVKESK. CDR3 size: 16 residues. The V end lost 0 bases, the J end lost 0 bases, and 6 bases lay between the germline ends. The CDR3 loop is CASSQERFSGANVLTF. The CDR3 region has the DNA TGTGCCAGCAGCCAAGAACGGTTCTCTGGGGCCAACGTCCTGACTTTC. Full variable domain (remainder filled in from reference TRBV14 and TRBJ2-6): EAGVTQFPSHSVIEKGQTVTLRCDPISGHDNLYWYRRVMGKEIKFLLHFVKESKQDESGMPNNRFLAERTGGTYSTLKVQPAELEDSGVYFCASSQERFSGANVLTFGAGSRLTVL.

This clonotype came up many times. The rearrangement joins TRBV4-2 to TRBJ1-6; 8 nucleotides line up with TRBD1. The CDR3 sequence is 16 residues long. Germline CDR1 reads LGHNA; CDR2 reads YNFKEQ. J gave up 10 bases and V 0 bases, and 8 bases lay outside the gene matches. The CDR3, as DNA: TGTGCCAGCAGCCAAGATCGGACAGGGTTATGGTCACCCCTCCACTTT. Its translation is CASSQDRTGLWSPLHF.

This clonotype was detected ten times or more. The chain uses TRBV25-1 and TRBJ2-5, with D perhaps matching TRBD1 or TRBD2 (6 bases each). Germline V CDR1 and CDR2: MGHDK, SYGVNS. This CDR3 is built from 16 residues. V was shortened by 1 base and J by 1 base, with 13 bases between the two germline ends. For the CDR3, the DNA is TGTGCCAGCAGTGAATGGAGGGGGGCACTCCAAGAGACCCAGTACTTC. This translates into CASSEWRGALQETQYF.

This clonotype showed up many times. J is TRBJ2-6 and V is TRBV3-1, with D unclear. The germline V and J ends were trimmed by 2 bases and 1 base, with 6 bases remaining between them. The germline gives CDR1 LGHDT, CDR2 YNNKEL (reference sequence). The CDR3 is made up of 15 amino acids. CDR3 sequence (DNA): TGTGCCAGCAGCCAACGGATATCTGGGGCCAACGTCCTGACTTTC. As protein: CASSQRISGANVLTF.

There are many counts of this clonotype. The rearrangement uses TRBV7-2 and TRBJ1-6; 7 bases agree with TRBD1. The J segment lost 7 bases and the V segment lost 7 bases, leaving 7 bases of the junction unmatched. Germline CDR1 reads SGHTA; CDR2 reads FQGNSA. This CDR3 has 14 amino acids. The CDR3 loop is CASTPDRTNSPLHF. CDR3 DNA sequence: TGTGCCAGCACCCCGGACAGGACGAATTCACCCCTCCACTTT. Using reference TRBV7-2 and TRBJ1-6 for the parts outside the CDR3, the full variable domain is GAGVSQSPSNKVTEKGKDVELRCDPISGHTALYWYRQSLGQGLEFLIYFQGNSAPDKSGLPSDRFSAERTGGSVSTLTIQRTQQEDSAVYLCASTPDRTNSPLHFGNGTRLTVT.